The rows below give T cell receptor beta chains drawn from one sample of a study of T cell changes during pregnancy in multiple sclerosis. The protocol was immunoSEQ multiplex PCR, while the TCRdb copy is restricted to in-frame clones and leaves out a portion. The sample carries about 72,000 clones, about nine tenths recorded once. The sequences come from peripheral blood, collected in the third trimester of pregnancy. The receptors originated from a female donor in good health, enrolled as a control in a pregnancy study. Each CDR3 is given with its conserved first and last residue. Fields, in order: D gene, J gene, V gene, clone size, CDR3 protein, CDR3 DNA. A D gene is named only where the DNA matches it firmly. Clone size is stated in some rows and not others, as once, few, many or a class when expanded.

D gene: -
J gene: TRBJ2-7
V gene: TRBV30
clone size: -
CDR3 protein: CAWSTGAYEQYF
CDR3 DNA: TGTGCCTGGAGTACGGGGGCCTACGAGCAGTACTTC

D gene: -
J gene: TRBJ2-1
V gene: TRBV30
clone size: -
CDR3 protein: CAWSVGDEQFF
CDR3 DNA: TGTGCCTGGAGTGTAGGGGATGAGCAGTTCTTC

D gene: -
J gene: TRBJ1-5
V gene: TRBV29-1
clone size: few
CDR3 protein: CSVDVGGNQPQHF
CDR3 DNA: TGCAGCGTTGATGTAGGGGGCAATCAGCCCCAGCATTTT

D gene: -
J gene: TRBJ1-6
V gene: TRBV7-2
clone size: -
CDR3 protein: CASSLWFTGGAYNSPLHF
CDR3 DNA: TGTGCCAGCAGCTTATGGTTTACGGGGGGCGCTTATAATTCACCCCTCCACTTT

D gene: -
J gene: TRBJ2-6
V gene: TRBV27
clone size: -
CDR3 protein: CASSLSAGANVLTF
CDR3 DNA: TGTGCCAGCAGTTTGTCTGCGGGGGCCAACGTCCTGACTTTC

D gene: -
J gene: TRBJ1-6
V gene: TRBV7-6
clone size: -
CDR3 protein: CASSLDLQNSPLHF
CDR3 DNA: TGTGCCAGCAGCTTAGATTTACAGAATTCACCCCTCCACTTT

D gene: TRBD1
J gene: TRBJ1-1
V gene: TRBV27
clone size: -
CDR3 protein: CASSFVGQGRTEAFF
CDR3 DNA: TGTGCCAGCAGTTTTGTTGGACAGGGCAGGACTGAAGCTTTCTTT

D gene: TRBD1
J gene: TRBJ1-2
V gene: TRBV13
clone size: -
CDR3 protein: CASSRYENQGAYGYTF
CDR3 DNA: TGTGCCAGCAGCCGTTATGAGAACCAGGGGGCCTATGGCTACACCTTC

D gene: TRBD1
J gene: TRBJ1-2
V gene: TRBV15
clone size: -
CDR3 protein: CATSRSGTGGIYGYTF
CDR3 DNA: TGTGCCACCAGCCGGTCCGGGACAGGGGGAATCTATGGCTACACCTTC

D gene: -
J gene: TRBJ1-6
V gene: TRBV7-9
clone size: -
CDR3 protein: CASTVREAPYNSPLHF
CDR3 DNA: TGTGCCAGCACGGTCCGGGAGGCCCCCTATAATTCACCCCTCCACTTT

D gene: -
J gene: TRBJ1-1
V gene: TRBV5-1
clone size: -
CDR3 protein: CASSFDGGTEAFF
CDR3 DNA: TGCGCCAGCAGCTTCGACGGAGGCACTGAAGCTTTCTTT

D gene: -
J gene: TRBJ1-6
V gene: TRBV7-6
clone size: -
CDR3 protein: CASSLGIGRFSYNSPLHF
CDR3 DNA: TGTGCCAGCAGCTTAGGCATTGGGAGGTTCTCCTATAATTCACCCCTCCACTTT

D gene: TRBD1
J gene: TRBJ2-7
V gene: TRBV19
clone size: -
CDR3 protein: CASGLTGDEQYF
CDR3 DNA: TGTGCCAGTGGTTTAACAGGGGACGAGCAGTACTTC

D gene: -
J gene: TRBJ2-7
V gene: TRBV2
clone size: -
CDR3 protein: CASSAGGFYEQYF
CDR3 DNA: TGTGCCAGCAGTGCGGGGGGCTTCTACGAGCAGTACTTC

D gene: TRBD2
J gene: TRBJ2-3
V gene: TRBV9
clone size: -
CDR3 protein: CASSKRLAGSTDTQYF
CDR3 DNA: TGTGCCAGCAGTAAACGACTAGCGGGGAGCACAGATACGCAGTATTTT

D gene: -
J gene: TRBJ1-2
V gene: TRBV7-8
clone size: -
CDR3 protein: CASSLYSIYGYTF
CDR3 DNA: TGTGCCAGCAGCTTATACAGCATCTATGGCTACACCTTC

D gene: TRBD1
J gene: TRBJ2-7
V gene: TRBV5-1
clone size: -
CDR3 protein: CASRSDRVSYEQYF
CDR3 DNA: TGCGCCAGCAGGTCGGACAGGGTATCCTACGAGCAGTACTTC

D gene: -
J gene: TRBJ2-7
V gene: TRBV7-9
clone size: -
CDR3 protein: CASSLVLVMGGNSYEQYF
CDR3 DNA: TGTGCCAGCAGCTTAGTTCTCGTTATGGGCGGGAACTCCTACGAGCAGTACTTC

D gene: -
J gene: TRBJ2-5
V gene: TRBV2
clone size: -
CDR3 protein: CASREGGGGETQYF
CDR3 DNA: TGTGCCAGCAGGGAAGGAGGGGGGGGAGAGACCCAGTACTTC

D gene: TRBD1
J gene: TRBJ1-4
V gene: TRBV30
clone size: -
CDR3 protein: CAWSVGDRGSWGEKLFF
CDR3 DNA: TGTGCCTGGAGTGTGGGGGACAGGGGCTCCTGGGGTGAAAAACTGTTTTTT

D gene: TRBD1
J gene: TRBJ1-5
V gene: TRBV19
clone size: once
CDR3 protein: CASSIPDRGNQPQHF
CDR3 DNA: TGTGCCAGTAGTATCCCGGACAGGGGGAATCAGCCCCAGCATTTT

D gene: -
J gene: TRBJ1-4
V gene: TRBV12-5
clone size: -
CDR3 protein: CASGSQRLSDEKLFF
CDR3 DNA: TGTGCTAGTGGTTCCCAGAGGTTGTCCGATGAAAAACTGTTTTTT

D gene: -
J gene: TRBJ2-3
V gene: TRBV10-1
clone size: -
CDR3 protein: CASSLRGVYPDTQYF
CDR3 DNA: TGCGCCAGCAGCCTCAGGGGGGTTTACCCAGATACGCAGTATTTT

D gene: TRBD1
J gene: TRBJ1-1
V gene: TRBV2
clone size: once
CDR3 protein: CASRDRESTEAFF
CDR3 DNA: TGTGCCAGCCGGGACAGGGAAAGCACTGAAGCTTTCTTT

D gene: -
J gene: TRBJ1-5
V gene: TRBV11-1
clone size: -
CDR3 protein: CASSLGGYQPQHF
CDR3 DNA: TGTGCCAGCAGCTTAGGCGGGTATCAGCCCCAGCATTTT

D gene: -
J gene: TRBJ2-7
V gene: TRBV19
clone size: -
CDR3 protein: CASSIAEGLYEQYF
CDR3 DNA: TGTGCCAGTAGTATCGCGGAGGGCCTCTACGAGCAGTACTTC

D gene: TRBD1
J gene: TRBJ2-7
V gene: TRBV30
clone size: -
CDR3 protein: CAWSDDTGGMHEQYF
CDR3 DNA: TGTGCCTGGAGTGATGATACAGGGGGGATGCACGAGCAGTACTTC

D gene: TRBD2
J gene: TRBJ2-7
V gene: TRBV27
clone size: -
CDR3 protein: CASSYGLAGYYEQYF
CDR3 DNA: TGTGCCAGCAGTTACGGACTAGCGGGATACTACGAGCAGTACTTC

D gene: TRBD1
J gene: TRBJ1-5
V gene: TRBV7-2
clone size: few
CDR3 protein: CASSLGGTGGQPQHF
CDR3 DNA: TGTGCCAGCAGCTTAGGGGGGACAGGGGGTCAGCCCCAGCATTTT

D gene: -
J gene: TRBJ2-1
V gene: TRBV7-2
clone size: -
CDR3 protein: CASSLGGGHPYNEQFF
CDR3 DNA: TGTGCCAGCAGCTTAGGGGGGGGCCATCCTTACAATGAGCAGTTCTTC

D gene: -
J gene: TRBJ1-3
V gene: TRBV7-9
clone size: -
CDR3 protein: CASSLALTGPGNTIYF
CDR3 DNA: TGTGCCAGCAGCTTAGCGCTGACAGGTCCCGGAAACACCATATATTTT

D gene: -
J gene: TRBJ2-7
V gene: TRBV29-1
clone size: -
CDR3 protein: CSVDVSGALEQYF
CDR3 DNA: TGCAGCGTTGATGTTTCCGGAGCGCTAGAGCAGTACTTC

D gene: TRBD2
J gene: TRBJ2-7
V gene: TRBV9
clone size: -
CDR3 protein: CASSATSGDYEQYF
CDR3 DNA: TGTGCCAGCAGCGCGACTAGCGGGGACTACGAGCAGTACTTC

D gene: -
J gene: TRBJ1-3
V gene: TRBV6-1
clone size: few
CDR3 protein: CASSVQITGNTIYF
CDR3 DNA: TGTGCCAGCAGTGTACAGATTACTGGAAACACCATATATTTT

D gene: TRBD2
J gene: TRBJ2-5
V gene: TRBV6-5
clone size: -
CDR3 protein: CASSYSTSGGPQTQYF
CDR3 DNA: TGTGCCAGCAGTTACTCTACTAGCGGGGGGCCTCAGACCCAGTACTTC

D gene: -
J gene: TRBJ1-4
V gene: TRBV18
clone size: -
CDR3 protein: CASSPGGTNEKLFF
CDR3 DNA: TGTGCCAGCTCACCAGGGGGGACTAATGAAAAACTGTTTTTT

D gene: -
J gene: TRBJ2-1
V gene: TRBV30
clone size: -
CDR3 protein: CAWRPGGTYNEQFF
CDR3 DNA: TGTGCCTGGAGGCCCGGGGGAACCTACAATGAGCAGTTCTTC

D gene: TRBD1
J gene: TRBJ1-5
V gene: TRBV6-5
clone size: -
CDR3 protein: CASSRRQGDQPQHF
CDR3 DNA: TGTGCCAGCAGTCGACGGCAGGGGGATCAGCCCCAGCATTTT

D gene: TRBD1
J gene: TRBJ2-2
V gene: TRBV7-8
clone size: -
CDR3 protein: CASSQRGTGGQTGELFF
CDR3 DNA: TGTGCCAGCAGCCAAAGAGGGACAGGGGGCCAAACCGGGGAGCTGTTTTTT

D gene: -
J gene: TRBJ2-5
V gene: TRBV5-1
clone size: -
CDR3 protein: CASSFPQETQYF
CDR3 DNA: TGCGCCAGCAGCTTTCCTCAAGAGACCCAGTACTTC

D gene: -
J gene: TRBJ2-5
V gene: TRBV5-1
clone size: -
CDR3 protein: CASSLLGRIQETQYF
CDR3 DNA: TGCGCCAGCAGCTTACTAGGTAGGATTCAAGAGACCCAGTACTTC

D gene: -
J gene: TRBJ1-2
V gene: TRBV7-9
clone size: -
CDR3 protein: CASSSTSTGYGYTF
CDR3 DNA: TGTGCCAGCAGCTCGACAAGCACCGGCTATGGCTACACCTTC

D gene: -
J gene: TRBJ1-2
V gene: TRBV5-1
clone size: -
CDR3 protein: CASSFHNTLAVNYNYGYTF
CDR3 DNA: TGCGCCAGCAGCTTTCACAATACTCTTGCCGTTAACTACAACTATGGCTACACCTTC

D gene: -
J gene: TRBJ1-1
V gene: TRBV28
clone size: -
CDR3 protein: CASSTQGPYTEAFF
CDR3 DNA: TGTGCCAGCAGTACCCAGGGCCCTTACACTGAAGCTTTCTTT

D gene: -
J gene: TRBJ2-2
V gene: TRBV5-1
clone size: -
CDR3 protein: CASRVGASTGELFF
CDR3 DNA: TGCGCCAGCAGGGTGGGGGCTAGCACCGGGGAGCTGTTTTTT

D gene: TRBD1
J gene: TRBJ1-1
V gene: TRBV18
clone size: once
CDR3 protein: CASSPTTGLGTEAFF
CDR3 DNA: TGTGCCAGCTCACCAACGACAGGGTTGGGCACTGAAGCTTTCTTT

D gene: TRBD1
J gene: TRBJ2-7
V gene: TRBV6-5
clone size: -
CDR3 protein: CASSYSHRGSEQYF
CDR3 DNA: TGTGCCAGCAGTTACTCGCACAGGGGAAGCGAGCAGTACTTC

D gene: -
J gene: TRBJ1-2
V gene: TRBV27
clone size: -
CDR3 protein: CASRPGINYGYTF
CDR3 DNA: TGTGCCAGCAGACCCGGGATTAACTATGGCTACACCTTC

D gene: -
J gene: TRBJ2-2
V gene: TRBV7-9
clone size: -
CDR3 protein: CASSVDTGNGELFF
CDR3 DNA: TGTGCCAGCAGCGTGGATACGGGGAACGGGGAGCTGTTTTTT

D gene: -
J gene: TRBJ1-4
V gene: TRBV13
clone size: -
CDR3 protein: CASSFRALNEKLFF
CDR3 DNA: TGTGCCAGCAGCTTCAGGGCCCTTAATGAAAAACTGTTTTTT

D gene: -
J gene: TRBJ1-2
V gene: TRBV30
clone size: -
CDR3 protein: CAWSVLTVSGYTF
CDR3 DNA: TGTGCCTGGAGTGTATTAACAGTCTCTGGCTACACCTTC